Below, one TCR beta chain is given with its context. The repertoire was sequenced with immunoSEQ multiplex PCR; TCRdb's copy has only in-frame clones and lacks some. There are over 50,000 clones in the sample; approximately 97% occur only once, and approximately 0.19% lies in the top ten. This entry is derived from a study of technical replicates of blood from a handful of donors. The source material was T cells isolated from PBMCs. The origin of this receptor is a human donor in good health.

The DNA of the CDR3 is TGTGCCTGGAGTGTGTCAGGGGATACGCAGTATTTT. This codes for CAWSVSGDTQYF. The rearrangement links TRBV30 to TRBJ2-3, with D perhaps matching TRBD1 (5 bases). The CDR3 consists of 12 residues. Germline V gives CDR1 GTSNPN, CDR2 SVGIG (reference sequence). Trimming shortened V by 0 bases and J by 6 bases, and 7 bases separated the two germline ends.